Sequencing of this TCR beta chain was carried out in a study of T cell changes during pregnancy in multiple sclerosis. J was trimmed by 9 bases and V by 1 base; bases with no gene match: 3. The CDR3 totals 14 residues. Germline V gene data show CDR1 as MGHRA and CDR2 as YSYEKL. Measured with immunoSEQ multiplex PCR; TCRdb has only the in-frame clones, and not every one. This sample has roughly 110,000 clones, with roughly nine tenths found just once. In the case of this clone: Other DNA sequences in this sample translate to the same CDR3.

The rearrangement links TRBV4-1 to TRBJ1-6, with TRBD1 matching 7 bases. The clonotype was recovered from a female donor with multiple sclerosis, enrolled in a pregnancy study. The material sequenced was peripheral blood, taken before pregnancy. The CDR3 bases are TGCGCCAGCAGCCAAGCAGGGGGTGGTTCACCCCTCCACTTT. Amino acid sequence: CASSQAGGGSPLHF.